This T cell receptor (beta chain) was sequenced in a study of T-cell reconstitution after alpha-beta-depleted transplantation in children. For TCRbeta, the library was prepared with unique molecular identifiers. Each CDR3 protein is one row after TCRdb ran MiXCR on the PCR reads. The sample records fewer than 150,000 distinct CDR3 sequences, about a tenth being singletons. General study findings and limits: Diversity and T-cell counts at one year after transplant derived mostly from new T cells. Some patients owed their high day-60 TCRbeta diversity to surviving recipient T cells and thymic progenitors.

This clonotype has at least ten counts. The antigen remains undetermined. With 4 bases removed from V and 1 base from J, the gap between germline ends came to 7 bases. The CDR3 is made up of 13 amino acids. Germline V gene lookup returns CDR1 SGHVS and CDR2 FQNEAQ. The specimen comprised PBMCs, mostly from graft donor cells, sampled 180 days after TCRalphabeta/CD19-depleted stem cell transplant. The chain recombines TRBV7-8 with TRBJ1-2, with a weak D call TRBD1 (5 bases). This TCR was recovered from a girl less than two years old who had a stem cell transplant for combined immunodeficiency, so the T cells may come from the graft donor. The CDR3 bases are TGTGCCAGCAGCTCGACAGTTAACTATGGCTACACCTTC. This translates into CASSSTVNYGYTF.